This is a list of T cell receptor beta chains from one sample in a study of OX40 agonist ivuxolimab in advanced cancers. TCRdb's table, derived via immunoSEQ multiplex PCR, lists solely in-frame clones and lacks some. The sample lists 95,000 to 150,000 clones, 90% to 95% occurring once. This sample comprised CD4+ or CD8+ T cells sorted from blood, obtained in a trial of the OX40 agonist ivuxolimab. These receptors all come from an adult with an advanced solid tumor such as melanoma, head and neck, liver or kidney cancer. CDR3s include the opening cysteine and the closing phenylalanine or tryptophan. A D gene is named only where the DNA matches it firmly. Clone size is shown for a subset of rows, as once, few, many or a class of expanded clone.

>TRBD2|TRBJ2-7|-|TRBV7-6
TGTGCCAGCAGCTTATCCCCGACTAGCTTCGACGAGCAGTACTTC
CASSLSPTSFDEQYF
>-|TRBJ1-4|-|TRBV30
TGTGCCTGGAGTGTGTTAGGAACAGAGAATGAAAAACTGTTTTTT
CAWSVLGTENEKLFF
>TRBD2|TRBJ2-1|once|TRBV19
TGTGCCAGTAGCGGAAGCGGGAGGCCGGGGAATGAGCAGTTCTTC
CASSGSGRPGNEQFF
>-|TRBJ2-7|-|TRBV6-6
TGTGCCAGCAGCCATTCGGCGGGGACCGTATCCTACGAGCAGTACTTC
CASSHSAGTVSYEQYF
>-|TRBJ2-1|-|TRBV7-9
TGTGCCAGCAGCTCTGGGCCGATCCATGAGCAGTTCTTC
CASSSGPIHEQFF
>-|TRBJ2-7|-|TRBV11-2
TGTGCCAGCAGCTTAGAGGGGTACGAGCAGTACTTC
CASSLEGYEQYF
>-|TRBJ1-3|-|TRBV5-1
TGCGCCAGCAGCTTACAGGGCTCTGGAAACACCATATATTTT
CASSLQGSGNTIYF
>-|TRBJ2-3|once|TRBV9
TGTGCCAGCAGCGTAGCTGAGGGGAGCACAGATACGCAGTATTTT
CASSVAEGSTDTQYF
>-|TRBJ2-1|-|TRBV7-9
TGTGCCAGCAGCTTAAACCTAGCAGAGAACAATGAGCAGTTCTTC
CASSLNLAENNEQFF
>-|TRBJ2-1|-|TRBV6-4
TGTGCCAGCAAACTCCAGCAAGGGAGCAGCTACAATGAGCAGTTCTTC
CASKLQQGSSYNEQFF
>-|TRBJ2-1|-|TRBV2
TGTGCCAGCAGTGAAAGGCAGATCCACTACAATGAGCAGTTCTTC
CASSERQIHYNEQFF
>TRBD1|TRBJ2-3|-|TRBV18
TGTGCCAGCTCAGAGGACAGGGTTTGGAGCACAGATACGCAGTATTTT
CASSEDRVWSTDTQYF
>TRBD1|TRBJ1-2|-|TRBV19
TGTGCCAGTAACTCCCCGGGGGACAGCTATGGCTACACCTTC
CASNSPGDSYGYTF
>TRBD1|TRBJ2-2|-|TRBV28
TGTGCCAGCAGTAATCCGACAGGGACCGGGGAGCTGTTTTTT
CASSNPTGTGELFF
>-|TRBJ1-6|-|TRBV18
TGTGCCAGCTCACGGAGGGATTCGGCTAATTCACCCCTCCACTTT
CASSRRDSANSPLHF
>-|TRBJ1-5|-|TRBV5-6
TGTGCCAGCAGCTCCGCCCTGGGGCAGCCCCAGCATTTT
CASSSALGQPQHF
>-|TRBJ2-2|-|TRBV7-2
TGTGCCAGCAGCTTGGACAGTTCCACCGGGGAGCTGTTTTTT
CASSLDSSTGELFF
>-|TRBJ2-4|once|TRBV19
TGTGCCAGTAGTACAGCGCCGGTGAAACAAAACATTCAGTACTTC
CASSTAPVKQNIQYF
>TRBD2|TRBJ2-5|once|TRBV19
TGTGCCAGTAGTATACCCGGGGGGGCCGGAGAGACCCAGTACTTC
CASSIPGGAGETQYF
>-|TRBJ1-4|once|TRBV18
TGTGCCAGCTCACCAAGTCGGCAGTGGATAATGTTTTTT
CASSPSRQWIMFF
>TRBD1|TRBJ1-2|-|TRBV7-3
TGTGCCAGCAGCCTAGGGGGCCGCTATGGCTACACCTTC
CASSLGGRYGYTF
>-|TRBJ1-2|once|TRBV9
TGTGCCAGCAGCGTAGGGACAGCGGGCGGCTACACCTTC
CASSVGTAGGYTF
>-|TRBJ1-5|-|TRBV19
TGTGCCAGTAGTATGGCGCAGCCGAGCAATCAGCCCCAGCATTTT
CASSMAQPSNQPQHF
>-|TRBJ2-7|-|TRBV9
TGTGCCAGCAGCCCGAGGGGAGGACGGCCTATGACTTACGAGCAGTACTTC
CASSPRGGRPMTYEQYF
>-|TRBJ2-1|-|TRBV7-9
TGTGCCAGCAGCGGCTATGGGGGTTCTACCTACAATGAGCAGTTCTTC
CASSGYGGSTYNEQFF
>-|TRBJ2-1|once|TRBV19
TGTGCCAGTAGTACCGGGGACATCCGCTCCTACAATGAGCAGTTCTTC
CASSTGDIRSYNEQFF
>-|TRBJ2-5|-|TRBV7-3
TGTGCCAGCAGCTCCGGGCCGAGAGAGACCCAGTACTTC
CASSSGPRETQYF
>-|TRBJ1-5|-|TRBV6-5
TGTGCCAGCAGTTACGGGGGGAGCAATCAGCCCCAGCATTTT
CASSYGGSNQPQHF
>TRBD1|TRBJ1-4|-|TRBV5-1
TGCGCCAGCAGCTTGGCCCGACAGGGCGGAAAACTGTTTTTT
CASSLARQGGKLFF
>-|TRBJ2-7|-|TRBV5-3
TGTGCCAGAAGCTCTAAAATATATCAGGGAACCCCCACCGAGCAGTACTTC
CARSSKIYQGTPTEQYF
>TRBD1|TRBJ1-1|-|TRBV6-5
TGTGCCAGCAGTGAGGACAGGGAGAACACTGAAGCTTTCTTT
CASSEDRENTEAFF
>TRBD1|TRBJ1-5|-|TRBV2
TGTGCCAGTAGATATGGGACAGGGAATCAGCCCCAGCATTTT
CASRYGTGNQPQHF
>TRBD2|TRBJ2-1|-|TRBV28
TGTGCCAGCAGTCCTCTAAGCGGGGGGAATTACAATGAGCAGTTCTTC
CASSPLSGGNYNEQFF
>TRBD1|TRBJ1-5|once|TRBV11-2
TGTGCCAGCAGCACGTCGGGACAGCAAAATCAGCCCCAGCATTTT
CASSTSGQQNQPQHF
>-|TRBJ2-1|-|TRBV9
TGTGCCAGCAGCGCCAGACAGGTCTACAATGATGAGCAGTTCTTC
CASSARQVYNDEQFF